This T cell receptor beta chain was identified in a study of HIV-infected patients and healthy controls. Whole-study context: Viral load fell to undetectable in most of the 16 patients by the second blood draw.

The repertoire came from unfractionated whole blood and reflected all unsorted peripheral T cells. The RNA source was a roughly 2.5 ml peripheral blood draw. Study observations and caveats: HIV+ repertoires were severely depleted of MAIT alpha-chain CDR3s, unlike healthy controls.

Approximately 510 ng RNA was reverse transcribed with alpha and beta constant-region primers. Separate chain-specific third strand synthesis with multiplexing indices produced the alpha and beta libraries. All rearrangements within a chain used one primer pair; cDNA molecules carried barcodes. TCRdb re-called the 5' RACE reads with MiXCR, one entry per CDR3 protein. The data hold thousands of distinct CDR3 sequences, with over 6.5% observed a single time. A remark on this clonotype: The antigen remains undetermined.

The starting material was blood, obtained before antiretroviral therapy. This TCR derives from an adult with HIV infection.

Here the CDR3 reads CASSLLVSVFGANVLTF. CDR3 DNA sequence: TGCGCCAGCAGTCTCCTAGTTTCTGTTTTCGGGGCCAACGTCCTGACTTTC. The chain employs TRBV5-1 and TRBJ2-6; D gene uncertain. Trimming pared 5 bases from V and 4 bases from J, leaving 19 bases between. Germline lookup yields CDR1 SGHRS and CDR2 YFSETQ. This CDR3 is 17 amino acids long.